Listed below are T cell receptor beta chains from one sample, sequenced in a study of cytomegalovirus exposure and HLA in healthy donors. Repertoires were generated with immunoSEQ multiplex PCR, while TCRdb's copy carries only in-frame clones and drops some. Among 170,000 or so clones, over 75% were seen once, and the ten largest hold 1%. What was sequenced was PBMCs. The receptors originated from a woman aged 45-60 years in good health and CMV-seropositive. Each CDR3 is given without its conserved first and last residue.

v_gene | CDR3aa
TRBV5-4 | ASSLPLAGVGDTQY
TRBV7-2 | ASTPPPTETGELF
TRBV29-1 | SVEVRDIYGYT
TRBV4-3 | ASSRRVGTEAF
TRBV7-8 | ASSRGGGPRQY
TRBV28 | ASRNTPGLPYNEQF
TRBV6-5 | ASSSATGPKETQY
TRBV7-6 | ASSLRPQGSDYGYT
TRBV30 | AWMSTGELF
TRBV7-9 | SSSYGGAYTGELF
TRBV7-7 | ASSLARTSGGGGANVLT
TRBV2 | ASRGLSTDMQY
TRBV7-2 | ASSLRTGDGKLF
TRBV6-5 | ASGPHGVRDGYT
TRBV19 | ASSTQQGLGEY
TRBV4-3 | ASSQNSGTGGSYGYT
TRBV7-2 | ASSLRMNTEAF
TRBV11-3 | ASSLKINTEAF
TRBV7-2 | ASSLNMGTSTYEQY
TRBV5-4 | AIRQGETQY
TRBV28 | ASSWSIGGGETQY
TRBV10-3 | AIAPPGQGYEQY
TRBV9 | ASSEGQNYYEQY
TRBV15 | ATTNTGELF
TRBV19 | ASSTWDRNNEQF
TRBV9 | ASSGGGGAKNIQY
TRBV18 | ASSPRGQQVTYNEQF
TRBV28 | ASILSGGGGSYGYT
TRBV7-9 | ASSLVGTGYYNEQF
TRBV6-4 | ASSAQPGTGVEQY
TRBV15 | ATSPPGEVYEQY
TRBV7-2 | ASSLTREGYNEQF
TRBV5-1 | ASSSVRREGGAF
TRBV25-1 | ASRGDRVDGYT
TRBV7-8 | ASSPKTGIGETQY
TRBV28 | ASSLGQGTGELF
TRBV7-3 | ASSLSGENTEAF
TRBV5-4 | ASSLKAGGGYNEQF
TRBV6-4 | ASSIQIDTEAF
TRBV5-4 | ASSGGGVYGYT
TRBV5-1 | ASSWGGQGTGELF
TRBV7-2 | ASSRGGPQAQY
TRBV28 | ASNTWDNYRAF
TRBV4-3 | ASSHRTGISGYT
TRBV4-1 | ASSQAGRPNEQF
TRBV27 | ATSGTSKAGELF
TRBV27 | ASSRSRVRNTEAF
TRBV28 | ASSLTTGHYGYT
TRBV7-9 | SSSQTGGVYT
TRBV9 | ASSFGQGEVSGANVLT
TRBV7-3 | ASSPYEGGGWRQY
TRBV27 | ASSISGEAF
TRBV7-2 | ASSSPGLASNTGELF
TRBV7-8 | ASSPYSGNTEAF
TRBV6-1 | ASSVRGSNNSPLH
TRBV6-5 | ASSYKQGLGTGELF
TRBV7-9 | SSSQGQGWHEQY
TRBV28 | ASSLPSRGTYEQY
TRBV4-2 | ASSQPGGGERFGELF
TRBV7-8 | ASSRGGQGRIGELF